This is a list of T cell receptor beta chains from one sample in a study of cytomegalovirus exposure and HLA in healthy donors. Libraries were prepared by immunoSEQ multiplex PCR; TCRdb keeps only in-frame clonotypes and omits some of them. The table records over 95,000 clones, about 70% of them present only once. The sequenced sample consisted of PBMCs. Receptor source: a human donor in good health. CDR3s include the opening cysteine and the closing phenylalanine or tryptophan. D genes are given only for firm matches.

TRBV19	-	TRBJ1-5	CASSISGSSVEYSNQPQHF
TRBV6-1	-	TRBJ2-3	CASRAGNTDTQYF
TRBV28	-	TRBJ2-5	CASKSPRLRQTQYF
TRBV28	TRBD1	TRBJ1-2	CASSLGTGTNYGYTF
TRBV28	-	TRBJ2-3	CASSLGLASRTDTQYF
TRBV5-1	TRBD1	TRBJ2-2	CASSLAQGVAGELFF
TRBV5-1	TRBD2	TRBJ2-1	CASSITSGSHNEQFF
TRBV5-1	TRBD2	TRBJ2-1	CASSPGLAGRLSYNEQFF
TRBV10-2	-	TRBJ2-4	CASREGHLNIQYF
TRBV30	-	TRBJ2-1	CAWSVDGREDEQFF
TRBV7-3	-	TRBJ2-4	CASSLRSPMGVLEAKNIQYF
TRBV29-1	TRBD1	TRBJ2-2	CSVGTGNTGELFF
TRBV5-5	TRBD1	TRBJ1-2	CASSILLRDRVVNYGYTF
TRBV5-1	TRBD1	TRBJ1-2	CASSSTGAAGYTF
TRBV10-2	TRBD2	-	CASIAGGPPYEQYF
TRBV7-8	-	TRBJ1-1	CASSLTDGNFEAFF
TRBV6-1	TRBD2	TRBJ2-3	CASRGLAGGPDTQYF
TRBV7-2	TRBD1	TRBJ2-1	CASSLGPKTTGVKFF
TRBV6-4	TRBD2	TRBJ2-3	CASSETSGGTDTQYF
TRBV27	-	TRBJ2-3	CASRIWGGPSTDTQYF
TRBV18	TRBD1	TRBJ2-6	CASSPPFGQGSGANVLTF
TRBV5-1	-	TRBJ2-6	CASSLTGSGANVLTF
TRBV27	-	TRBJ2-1	CASSWGGLLLSNEQFF
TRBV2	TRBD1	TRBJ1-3	CASRAGTAGNTIYF
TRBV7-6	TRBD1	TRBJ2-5	CASSSNRGETQYF
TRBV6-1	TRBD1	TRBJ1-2	CASRLGTGGNYGYTF
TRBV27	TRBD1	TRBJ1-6	CASSLETGSLSPLHF
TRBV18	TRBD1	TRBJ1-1	CASSVGSGQGEAFF
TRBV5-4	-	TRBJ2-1	CASSLNSQGEQFF
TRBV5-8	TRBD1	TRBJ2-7	CASSLPGTGDREQYF
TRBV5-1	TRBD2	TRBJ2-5	CASSAGTSGQETQYF
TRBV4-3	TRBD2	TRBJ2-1	CASSQEPAGVRSYNEQFF
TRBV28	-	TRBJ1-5	CASSLIAGMDNQPQHF